The next 12 T cell receptor beta chains were all read from a single sample in a study of blood T cell repertoires in COVID-19. Sequencing was performed with immunoSEQ multiplex PCR; in TCRdb, only in-frame clones are kept and a portion is missing. The table has about 270,000 clones, around 86% seen once. The specimen sequenced was peripheral blood. The receptors were sampled from a woman aged 60 to 75 with active or convalescent COVID-19.

Written as DNA, the CDR3 is TGTGCTAGTGGTTTTCGAGCGGGGGGGCAGACCCAGTACTTC. Translated, it gives CASGFRAGGQTQYF. The rearrangement uses TRBV12-5 and TRBJ2-5, with 10 bases aligning to TRBD2. The V gene's germline CDR1 is LGHNT and CDR2 FRNRAP. V trimming: 3 bases; J trimming: 6 bases; junction bases outside the gene matches: 4. The CDR3 covers 14 residues.

The chain combines TRBV7-9 with TRBJ2-2; possibly TRBD2 for D (7 bases). The CDR3 has 15 residues. Trimming pared 3 bases from V and 1 base from J, leaving 9 bases between. Germline V gene data show CDR1 as SEHNR and CDR2 as FQNEAQ (reference sequence). The CDR3 region is CASSLGGGNTGELFF. DNA for the CDR3: TGTGCCAGCAGCTTGGGAGGGGGGAACACCGGGGAGCTGTTTTTT. The complete variable domain, with remaining parts taken from reference TRBV7-9 and TRBJ2-2, reads DTGVSQNPRHKITKRGQNVTFRCDPISEHNRLYWYRQTLGQGPEFLTYFQNEAQLEKSRLLSDRFSAERPKGSFSTLEIQRTEQGDSAMYLCASSLGGGNTGELFFGEGSRLTVL.

This clone was detected only once. The chain couples TRBV4-2 to TRBJ1-6; TRBD1 matches 9 bases. This CDR3 spans 15 amino acids. Trimming cost V 0 bases and J 11 bases; bases outside gene matches: 5. Germline CDR1 is LGHNA and CDR2 is YNFKEQ. The chain's CDR3 is CASSQETGGMAPLHF. CDR3 sequence (DNA): TGTGCCAGCAGCCAAGAAACAGGGGGCATGGCACCCCTCCACTTT.

The J gene is TRBJ2-2, the V gene TRBV19, with 7 bases matching TRBD1. Losses at the gene ends were 3 bases for V and 2 bases for J; bases not matched to a gene: 9. CDR1 and CDR2 (germline): LNHDA, SQIVND (reference sequence). This CDR3 region has 17 residues. CDR3: CASSMAGDSLNTGELFF. CDR3 sequence (DNA): TGTGCCAGTAGTATGGCCGGGGACAGTCTTAACACCGGGGAGCTGTTTTTT.

The table lists this clone with a count of one. V gene TRBV9 combines with J gene TRBJ1-1, with TRBD1 identical over 8 bases. Trimming cost V 3 bases and J 3 bases; bases outside gene matches: 4. The CDR3 has 14 residues. The germline V gene has CDR1 SGDLS and CDR2 YYNGEE. The CDR3 sequence is CASSATTGDTEAFF. CDR3 DNA sequence: TGTGCCAGCAGCGCGACGACAGGGGACACTGAAGCTTTCTTT.

V gene TRBV7-2 combines with J gene TRBJ1-3, with D unresolved. The CDR3 extends over 14 amino acids. Germline V gene lookup returns CDR1 SGHTA and CDR2 FQGNSA. Trimming stripped 4 bases from V and 0 bases from J, with 7 bases between. Written as DNA, the CDR3 is TGTGCCAGCAGCTCCGTTATCTCTGGAAACACCATATATTTT. Amino acids: CASSSVISGNTIYF.

As for this clone: At the DNA level, this CDR3 is encoded by other sequences in the same sample as well. V is TRBV2 and J is TRBJ1-1; maybe TRBD1 (5 bases). The ends were cut back, 1 base at V and 1 base at J, with 7 bases in the middle. The CDR3 length is 14 residues. Germline-derived CDR1 and CDR2 are SNHLY and FYNNEI. The CDR3 DNA reads as TGTGCCAGCAGTGAAGTCGGGGGGAACACTGAAGCTTTCTTT. It is translated as CASSEVGGNTEAFF.

CDR3 nucleotides: TGTGCCAGCAGCCTTACTAGCGGGTCCCGAAATGAGCAGTTCTTC. It codes for CASSLTSGSRNEQFF. The V and J genes are TRBV9 and TRBJ2-1; 9 nucleotides agree with TRBD2. Germline V gene lookup returns CDR1 SGDLS and CDR2 YYNGEE. The CDR3 extends over 15 amino acids. With V trimmed by 4 bases and J by 7 bases, 9 bases remained unmatched.

The chain recombines TRBV9 with TRBJ1-6; 9 bases are shared with TRBD1. CDR1 SGDLS and CDR2 YYNGEE come from the germline V gene. Trimming removed 7 bases from V and 2 bases from J; junction bases left unmatched: 10. The CDR3 is 17 amino acids. As DNA, the CDR3 is TGTGCCAGCGGGTCGGACAGGGGTCCCCCCTATAATTCACCCCTCCACTTT. Translation: CASGSDRGPPYNSPLHF.

This clone was recorded a few times. The chain links TRBV5-1 to TRBJ1-2, with 7 bases that match TRBD1. Germline loops: CDR1 SGHRS, CDR2 YFSETQ. This CDR3 has 17 residues. The V and J ends lost 2 bases and 0 bases, in that order; junction bases with no gene match: 10. CDR3 residues: CASSFSFAGQTNYGYTF. The CDR3 region has the DNA TGCGCCAGCAGCTTCTCGTTTGCGGGACAGACTAACTATGGCTACACCTTC.

V and J are TRBV7-9 and TRBJ1-4; D is uncertain. The V gene's germline CDR1 is SEHNR and CDR2 FQNEAQ (reference sequence). V lost 1 base and J lost 7, with 22 bases in between. CDR3 length: 18 residues. CDR3 residues: CASSLDGDTTNRGEKLFF. The CDR3 bases are TGTGCCAGCAGCTTAGACGGTGACACGACGAACCGGGGTGAAAAACTGTTTTTT.

This chain joins TRBV19 and TRBJ1-2, with TRBD1 matching over 11 bases. The V gene end was trimmed by 4 bases and the J gene end by 2 bases; junction bases not matched to a gene: 6. The CDR3 length is 16 residues. Germline V gene data show CDR1 as LNHDA and CDR2 as SQIVND (reference sequence). CDR3 DNA sequence: TGTGCCAGTAGTACCGGGACAGGGGGTGCGAACTATGGCTACACCTTC. Amino acids: CASSTGTGGANYGYTF. The full variable domain, in which reference TRBV19 and TRBJ1-2 provide the parts outside the CDR3, is DGGITQSPKYLFRKEGQNVTLSCEQNLNHDAMYWYRQDPGQGLRLIYYSQIVNDFQKGDIAEGYSVSREKKESFPLTVTSAQKNPTAFYLCASSTGTGGANYGYTFGSGTRLTVV.